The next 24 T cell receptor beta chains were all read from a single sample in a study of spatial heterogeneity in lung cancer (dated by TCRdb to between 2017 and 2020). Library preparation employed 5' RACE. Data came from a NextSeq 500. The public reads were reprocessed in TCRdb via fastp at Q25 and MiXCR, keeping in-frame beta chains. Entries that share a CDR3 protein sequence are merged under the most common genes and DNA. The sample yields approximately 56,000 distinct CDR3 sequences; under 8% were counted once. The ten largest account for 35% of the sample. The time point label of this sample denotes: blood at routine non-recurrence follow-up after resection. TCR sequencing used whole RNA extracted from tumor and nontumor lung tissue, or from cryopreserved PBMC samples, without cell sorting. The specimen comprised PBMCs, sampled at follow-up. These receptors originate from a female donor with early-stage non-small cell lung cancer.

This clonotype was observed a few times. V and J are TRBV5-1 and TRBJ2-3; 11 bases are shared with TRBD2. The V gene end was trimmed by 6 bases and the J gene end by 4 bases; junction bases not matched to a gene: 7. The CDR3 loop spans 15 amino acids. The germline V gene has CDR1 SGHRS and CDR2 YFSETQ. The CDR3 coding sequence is TGCGCCAGCAATCCGGCTAGCGGGGGGCCAGATACGCAGTATTTT. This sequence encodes CASNPASGGPDTQYF. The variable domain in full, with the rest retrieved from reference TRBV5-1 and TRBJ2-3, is KAGVTQTPRYLIKTRGQQVTLSCSPISGHRSVSWYQQTPGQGLQFLFEYFSETQRNKGNFPGRFSGRQFSNSRSEMNVSTLELGDSALYLCASNPASGGPDTQYFGPGTRLTVL.

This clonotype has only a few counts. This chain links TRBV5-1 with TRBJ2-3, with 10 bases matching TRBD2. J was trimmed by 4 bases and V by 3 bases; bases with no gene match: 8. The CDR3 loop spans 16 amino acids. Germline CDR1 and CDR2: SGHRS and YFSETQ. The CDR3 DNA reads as TGCGCCAGCAGCTCAAGAGCGGGGGGGCCGGCAGATACGCAGTATTTT. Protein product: CASSSRAGGPADTQYF.

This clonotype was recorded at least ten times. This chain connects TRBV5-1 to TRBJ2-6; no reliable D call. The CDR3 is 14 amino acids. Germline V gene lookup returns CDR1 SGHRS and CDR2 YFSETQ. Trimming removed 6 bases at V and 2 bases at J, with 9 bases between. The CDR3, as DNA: TGCGCCAGCACCCCAGGCACTGGGGCCAACGTCCTGACTTTC. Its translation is CASTPGTGANVLTF.

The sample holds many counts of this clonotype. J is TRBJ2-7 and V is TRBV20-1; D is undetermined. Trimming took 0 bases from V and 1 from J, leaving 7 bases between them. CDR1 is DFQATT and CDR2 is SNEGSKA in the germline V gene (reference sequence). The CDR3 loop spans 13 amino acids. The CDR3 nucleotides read TGCAGTGCTAGAGATCGCCTTTCCTACGAGCAGTACTTC. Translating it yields CSARDRLSYEQYF.

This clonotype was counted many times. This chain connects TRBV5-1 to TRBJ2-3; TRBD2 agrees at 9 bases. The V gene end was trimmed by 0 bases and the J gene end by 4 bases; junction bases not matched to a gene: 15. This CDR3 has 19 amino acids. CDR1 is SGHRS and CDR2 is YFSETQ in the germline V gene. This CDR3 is CASSLANGAGGPSSDTQYF. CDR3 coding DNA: TGCGCCAGCAGCTTGGCAAATGGAGCGGGGGGCCCCTCTTCAGATACGCAGTATTTT.

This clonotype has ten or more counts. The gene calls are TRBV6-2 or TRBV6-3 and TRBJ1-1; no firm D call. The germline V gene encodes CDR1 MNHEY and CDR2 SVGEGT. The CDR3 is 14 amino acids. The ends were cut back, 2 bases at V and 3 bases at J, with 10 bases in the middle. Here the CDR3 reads CASSYLGRDTEAFF. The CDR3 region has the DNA TGTGCCAGCAGTTACCTCGGGAGGGACACTGAAGCTTTCTTT.

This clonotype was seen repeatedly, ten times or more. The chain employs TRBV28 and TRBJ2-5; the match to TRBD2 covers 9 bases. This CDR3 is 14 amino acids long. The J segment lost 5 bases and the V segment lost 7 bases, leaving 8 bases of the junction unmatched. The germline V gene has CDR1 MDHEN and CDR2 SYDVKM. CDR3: CASIEAGGKETQYF. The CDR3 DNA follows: TGTGCCAGCATAGAGGCGGGGGGGAAGGAGACCCAGTACTTC.

CDR3 region: CSARDPGQGSLSGANVLTF. In DNA, the CDR3 is TGCAGTGCTAGAGACCCGGGGCAGGGGTCCCTGTCTGGGGCCAACGTCCTGACTTTC. The V and J genes are TRBV20-1 and TRBJ2-6; the D gene is possibly TRBD1 (6 bases). The V gene's germline CDR1 is DFQATT and CDR2 SNEGSKA (reference sequence). The germline V and J ends were trimmed by 0 bases and 1 base, with 19 bases remaining between them. The CDR3 loop spans 19 amino acids.

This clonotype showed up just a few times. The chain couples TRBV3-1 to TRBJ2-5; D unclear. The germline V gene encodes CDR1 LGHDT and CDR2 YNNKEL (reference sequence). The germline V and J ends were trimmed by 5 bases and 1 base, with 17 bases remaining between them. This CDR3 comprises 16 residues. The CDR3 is CASSASPLLGQETQYF. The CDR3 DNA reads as TGTGCCAGCAGCGCGAGCCCCCTGTTAGGCCAAGAGACCCAGTACTTC.

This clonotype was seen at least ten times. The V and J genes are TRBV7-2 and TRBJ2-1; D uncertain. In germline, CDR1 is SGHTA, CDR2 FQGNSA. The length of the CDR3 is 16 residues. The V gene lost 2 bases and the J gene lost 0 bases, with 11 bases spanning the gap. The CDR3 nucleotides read TGTGCCAGCAGCTTACAAGGTGGAAGCTCCTACAATGAGCAGTTCTTC. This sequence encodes CASSLQGGSSYNEQFF.

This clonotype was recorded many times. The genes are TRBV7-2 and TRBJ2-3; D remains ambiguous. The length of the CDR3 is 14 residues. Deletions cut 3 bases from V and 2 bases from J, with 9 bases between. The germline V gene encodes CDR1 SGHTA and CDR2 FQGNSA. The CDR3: CASSFRAVTDTQYF. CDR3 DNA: TGTGCCAGCAGCTTTCGGGCGGTCACAGATACGCAGTATTTT. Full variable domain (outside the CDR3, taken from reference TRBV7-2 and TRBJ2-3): GAGVSQSPSNKVTEKGKDVELRCDPISGHTALYWYRQSLGQGLEFLIYFQGNSAPDKSGLPSDRFSAERTGGSVSTLTIQRTQQEDSAVYLCASSFRAVTDTQYFGPGTRLTVL.

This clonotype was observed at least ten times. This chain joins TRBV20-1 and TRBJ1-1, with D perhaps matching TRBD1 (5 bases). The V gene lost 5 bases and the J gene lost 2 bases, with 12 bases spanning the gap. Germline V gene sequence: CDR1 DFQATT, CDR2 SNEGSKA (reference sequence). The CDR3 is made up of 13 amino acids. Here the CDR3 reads CSADRDGNTEAFF. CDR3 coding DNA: TGCAGTGCTGACCGGGACGGTAACACTGAAGCTTTCTTT.

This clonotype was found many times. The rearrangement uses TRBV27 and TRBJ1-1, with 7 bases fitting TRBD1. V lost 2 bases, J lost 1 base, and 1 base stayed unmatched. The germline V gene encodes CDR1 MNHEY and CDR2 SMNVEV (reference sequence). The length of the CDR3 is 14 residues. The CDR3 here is CASSLTGENTEAFF. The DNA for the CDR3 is TGTGCCAGCAGTTTAACAGGGGAGAACACTGAAGCTTTCTTT.

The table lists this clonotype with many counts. The CDR3 loop is CASSFFGQETQYF. CDR3 nucleotides: TGCGCCAGCAGCTTCTTCGGGCAAGAGACCCAGTACTTC. The genes are TRBV5-1 and TRBJ2-5; D remains ambiguous. Germline lookup yields CDR1 SGHRS and CDR2 YFSETQ. V was clipped by 2 bases and J by 2 bases, with 7 bases between them. The CDR3 contains 13 residues.

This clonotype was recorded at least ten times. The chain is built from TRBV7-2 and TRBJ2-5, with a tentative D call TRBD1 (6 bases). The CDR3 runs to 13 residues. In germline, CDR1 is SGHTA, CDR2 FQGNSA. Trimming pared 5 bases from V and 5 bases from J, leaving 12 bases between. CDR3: CASSPPGVETQYF. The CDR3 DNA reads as TGTGCCAGCAGCCCCCCAGGGGTGGAGACCCAGTACTTC.

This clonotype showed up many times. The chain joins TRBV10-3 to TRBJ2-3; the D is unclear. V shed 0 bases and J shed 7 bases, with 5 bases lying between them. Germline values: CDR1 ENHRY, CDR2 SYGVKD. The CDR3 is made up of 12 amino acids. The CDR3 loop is CAISESKYTQYF. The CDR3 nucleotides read TGTGCCATCAGTGAGTCGAAATATACGCAGTATTTT.

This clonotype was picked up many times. CDR3 DNA sequence: TGTGCCAGCAGCCCGGGACTACAGCCCACAGATACGCAGTATTTT. Amino acid sequence: CASSPGLQPTDTQYF. J is TRBJ2-3 and V is TRBV2; 7 bases align to TRBD2. CDR3 length equals 15 residues. Germline loops: CDR1 SNHLY, CDR2 FYNNEI. After removal of 6 bases from V and 2 bases from J, the junction contained 8 bases not matched to a gene.

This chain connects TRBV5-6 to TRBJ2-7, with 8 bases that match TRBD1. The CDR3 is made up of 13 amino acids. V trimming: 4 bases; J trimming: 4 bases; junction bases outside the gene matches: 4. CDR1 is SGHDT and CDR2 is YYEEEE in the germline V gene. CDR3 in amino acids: CASSLDRVYEQYF. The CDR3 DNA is TGTGCCAGCAGCCTGGACAGGGTGTACGAGCAGTACTTC.

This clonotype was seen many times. The DNA of the CDR3 is TGTGCCAGCAGCTTAGCTCTGGGCGGCGAAGGCTACACCTTC. Protein sequence: CASSLALGGEGYTF. This rearrangement joins TRBV7-2 to TRBJ1-2; D ambiguous. CDR1 is SGHTA, CDR2 FQGNSA, per germline. The CDR3 is made up of 14 amino acids. V was pared by 0 bases and J by 8 bases, with 13 bases between.

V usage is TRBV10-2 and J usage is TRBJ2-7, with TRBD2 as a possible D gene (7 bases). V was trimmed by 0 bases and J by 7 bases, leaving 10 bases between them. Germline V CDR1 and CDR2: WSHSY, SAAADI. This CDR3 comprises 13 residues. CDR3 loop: CASSESGGGEQYF. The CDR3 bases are TGCGCCAGCAGTGAGTCGGGAGGGGGAGAGCAGTACTTC.

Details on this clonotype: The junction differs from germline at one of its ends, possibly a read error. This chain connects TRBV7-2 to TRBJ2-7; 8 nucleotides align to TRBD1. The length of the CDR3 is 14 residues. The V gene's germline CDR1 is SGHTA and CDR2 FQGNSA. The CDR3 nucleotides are TGTGCCAGCAGCTCGAGGACAGGGCTGAACGAGCAGCACTTC. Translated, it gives CASSSRTGLNEQHF. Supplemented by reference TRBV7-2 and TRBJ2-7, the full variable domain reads GAGVSQSPSNKVTEKGKDVELRCDPISGHTALYWYRQSLGQGLEFLIYFQGNSAPDKSGLPSDRFSAERTGGSVSTLTIQRTQQEDSAVYLCASSSRTGLNEQHFGPGTRLTVT.

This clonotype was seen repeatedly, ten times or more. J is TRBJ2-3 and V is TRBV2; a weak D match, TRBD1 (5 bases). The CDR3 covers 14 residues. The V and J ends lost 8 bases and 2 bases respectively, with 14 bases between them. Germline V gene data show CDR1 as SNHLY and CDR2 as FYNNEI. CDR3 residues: CASRNRPNTDTQYF. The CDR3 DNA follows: TGTGCCAGCCGGAACAGGCCGAACACAGATACGCAGTATTTT.

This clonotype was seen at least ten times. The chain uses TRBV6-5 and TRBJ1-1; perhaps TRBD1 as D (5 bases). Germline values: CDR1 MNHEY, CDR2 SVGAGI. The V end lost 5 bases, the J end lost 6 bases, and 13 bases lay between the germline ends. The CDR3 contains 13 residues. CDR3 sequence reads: CASSTDWGPEAFF. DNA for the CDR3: TGTGCCAGCAGTACGGACTGGGGCCCTGAAGCTTTCTTT.

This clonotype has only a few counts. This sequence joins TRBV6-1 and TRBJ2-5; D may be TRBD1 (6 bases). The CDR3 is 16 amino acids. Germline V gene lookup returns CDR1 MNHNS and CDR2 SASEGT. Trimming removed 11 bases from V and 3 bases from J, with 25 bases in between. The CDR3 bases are TGTGCCGTCCGCCCCAATTCCGGGACACTTAAAGAGACCCAGTACTTC. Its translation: CAVRPNSGTLKETQYF.